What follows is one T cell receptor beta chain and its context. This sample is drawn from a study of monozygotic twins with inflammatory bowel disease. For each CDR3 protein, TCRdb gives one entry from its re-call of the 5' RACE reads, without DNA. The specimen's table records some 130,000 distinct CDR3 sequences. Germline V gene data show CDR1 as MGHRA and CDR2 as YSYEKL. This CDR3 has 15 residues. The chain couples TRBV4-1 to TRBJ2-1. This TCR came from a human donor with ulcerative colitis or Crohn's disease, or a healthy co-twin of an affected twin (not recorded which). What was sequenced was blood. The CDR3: CASSQGPRNYNEQFF.